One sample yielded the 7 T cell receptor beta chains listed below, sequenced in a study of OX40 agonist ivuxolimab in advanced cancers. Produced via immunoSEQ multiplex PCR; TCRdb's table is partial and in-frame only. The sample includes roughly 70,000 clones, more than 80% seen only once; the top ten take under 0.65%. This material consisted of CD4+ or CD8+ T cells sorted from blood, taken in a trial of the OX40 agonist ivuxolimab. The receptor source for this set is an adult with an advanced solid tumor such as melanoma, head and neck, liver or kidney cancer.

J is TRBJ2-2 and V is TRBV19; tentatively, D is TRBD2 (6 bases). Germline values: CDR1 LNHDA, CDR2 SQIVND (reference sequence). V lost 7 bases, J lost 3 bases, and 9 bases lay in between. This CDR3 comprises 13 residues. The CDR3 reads CASKGGDTGELFF. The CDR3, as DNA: TGTGCCAGTAAAGGCGGGGACACCGGGGAGCTGTTTTTT.

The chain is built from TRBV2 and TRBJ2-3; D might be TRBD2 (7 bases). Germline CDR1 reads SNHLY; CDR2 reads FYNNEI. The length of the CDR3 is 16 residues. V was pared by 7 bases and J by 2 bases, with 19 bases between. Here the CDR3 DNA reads TGTGCCAGCAAATTGATGGGGGGGCTTTCCACAGATACGCAGTATTTT. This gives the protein CASKLMGGLSTDTQYF.

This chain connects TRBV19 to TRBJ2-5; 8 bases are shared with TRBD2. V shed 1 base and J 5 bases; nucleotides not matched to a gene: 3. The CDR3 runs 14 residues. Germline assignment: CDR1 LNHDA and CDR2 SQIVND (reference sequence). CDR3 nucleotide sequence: TGTGCCAGTAGTATAGGGACTAGCCGGGAGACCCAGTACTTC. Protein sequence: CASSIGTSRETQYF.

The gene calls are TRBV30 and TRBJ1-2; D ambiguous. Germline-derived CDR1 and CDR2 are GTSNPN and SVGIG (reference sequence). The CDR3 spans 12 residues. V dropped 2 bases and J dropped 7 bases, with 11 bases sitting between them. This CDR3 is CAWSKGAAGYTF. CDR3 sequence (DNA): TGTGCCTGGAGTAAGGGTGCGGCTGGCTACACCTTC.

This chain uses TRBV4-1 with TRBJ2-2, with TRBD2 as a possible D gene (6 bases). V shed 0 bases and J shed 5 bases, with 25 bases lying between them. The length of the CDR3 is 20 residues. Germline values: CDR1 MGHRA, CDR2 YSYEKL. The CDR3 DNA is TGCGCCAGCAGCCAAGATGCTTTTCCGTCGGGACTCGCGAGGACCGGGGAGCTGTTTTTT. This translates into CASSQDAFPSGLARTGELFF.

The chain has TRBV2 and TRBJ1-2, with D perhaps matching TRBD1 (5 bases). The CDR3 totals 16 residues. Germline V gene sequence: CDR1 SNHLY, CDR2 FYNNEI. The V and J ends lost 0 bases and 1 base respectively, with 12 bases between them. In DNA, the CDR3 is TGTGCCAGCAGTGAAGCTTCCGGGGACCTTAACTATGGCTACACCTTC. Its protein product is CASSEASGDLNYGYTF. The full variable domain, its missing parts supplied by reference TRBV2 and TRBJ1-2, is EPEVTQTPSHQVTQMGQEVILRCVPISNHLYFYWYRQILGQKVEFLVSFYNNEISEKSEIFDDQFSVERPDGSNFTLKIRSTKLEDSAMYFCASSEASGDLNYGYTFGSGTRLTVV.

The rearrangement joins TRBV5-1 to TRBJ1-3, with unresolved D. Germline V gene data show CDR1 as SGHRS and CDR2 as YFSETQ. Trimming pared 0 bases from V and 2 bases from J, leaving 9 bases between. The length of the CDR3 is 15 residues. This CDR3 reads CASSLVGGPGNTIYF. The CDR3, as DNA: TGCGCCAGCAGCTTGGTGGGAGGCCCTGGAAACACCATATATTTT.